This note documents a single T cell receptor beta chain sequence. Germline CDR1 and CDR2: MNHEY and SMNVEV (reference sequence). The trim removed 5 bases at V and 7 bases at J, leaving 13 bases unmatched. This CDR3 region has 17 residues. The assay was immunoSEQ multiplex PCR, and TCRdb's table has in-frame clones only and misses some. The data show roughly 180,000 clones, around 87% seen once. The data are from a study of blood T cell repertoires in COVID-19. Study-wide background: The study drew acute and convalescent COVID-19 samples from the United States, Italy and Spain. Sample material is recorded as cDNA or gDNA derived from T cells, B-cell-depleted T cells, or PBMCs.

The genes are TRBV27 and TRBJ2-1; 11 nucleotides align to TRBD2. The sequenced material came from peripheral blood. This clonotype originated in a woman between 25 and 40 years old with active or convalescent COVID-19. CDR3 coding DNA: TGTGCCAGCAGTCCCATCACTAGCGGGAGAGCGATAAATGAGCAGTTCTTC. Protein product: CASSPITSGRAINEQFF.